These T cell receptor beta chains were read from a single sample in a study of T cells in Graves' hyperthyroidism and ophthalmopathy. TCRdb re-called the multiplex PCR reads through MiXCR, storing one row per CDR3 protein. The sample consists of a few hundred thousand distinct CDR3 sequences, roughly 16% of them appearing once. Sequencing was performed on blood. These receptors were collected from a woman in her 30s with Graves' ophthalmopathy. Both conserved end residues are part of each CDR3. D genes are given only for firm matches. Only part of the rows carry a size: once, few, many, or a class if the clone is expanded.

CDR3 DNA,CDR3 protein,V gene,J gene,D gene,clone size
TGTGCCAGCAGCAGCAATCAGGGTTTTACGTGGTACGAGCAGTACTTC,CASSSNQGFTWYEQYF,TRBV28,TRBJ2-7,.,.
TGTGCCAGCAGTCCTTGGGGCAGAATAAACTATGGCTACACCTTC,CASSPWGRINYGYTF,TRBV27,TRBJ1-2,.,few
TGTGCCAGCAGTCAACAACGACTAGCGGGAGGGCTTGGGGATGAGCAGTTCTTC,CASSQQRLAGGLGDEQFF,TRBV12-3/TRBV12-4,TRBJ2-1,TRBD2,many
TGTGCCTGGGGTGCGGGGGACGAGCAGTACTTC,CAWGAGDEQYF,TRBV30,TRBJ2-7,TRBD2,many
TGTGCCTGGAGTGTAAGGAACATTCAGTACTTC,CAWSVRNIQYF,TRBV30,TRBJ2-4,.,many
TGCAGTGCTAGAGATCTACGTAAAGGGTCGAACACTGAAGCTTTCTTT,CSARDLRKGSNTEAFF,TRBV20-1,TRBJ1-1,.,.
TGTGCCACCCAGGAGGGGGTCGACAATGAGCAGTTCTTC,CATQEGVDNEQFF,TRBV12-3/TRBV12-4,TRBJ2-1,.,.
TGCAGTGCTAGAGAGGCCAGGGGGATCTTGAGGACCAACAATGAGCAGTTCTTC,CSAREARGILRTNNEQFF,TRBV20-1,TRBJ2-1,TRBD1,few
TGTGCCAGCAGCCCCAGTGGTAGAGAGACCTATGGCTACACCTTC,CASSPSGRETYGYTF,TRBV7-9,TRBJ1-2,.,.
TGTGCCAGCAGCTCGCCCGGGACAGGGGCTTACACCGGGGAGCTGTTTTTT,CASSSPGTGAYTGELFF,TRBV7-3,TRBJ2-2,TRBD1,.
TGTGCCACCCTAAAATATCCGGGACTAGCGGGATCCACCTACGAGCAGTACTTC,CATLKYPGLAGSTYEQYF,TRBV28,TRBJ2-7,TRBD2,.
TGTGCCAGCAGCGACATCACTAGAATCCAAGAGACCCAGTACTTC,CASSDITRIQETQYF,TRBV7-8,TRBJ2-5,.,many
TGTGCCACCAGTGACTCGACAGGAATGAATCAGCCCCAGCATTTT,CATSDSTGMNQPQHF,TRBV24-1,TRBJ1-5,.,many
TGTGCCAGCAACTACCACGGATCGACAGATACGCAGTATTTT,CASNYHGSTDTQYF,TRBV28,TRBJ2-3,.,.
TGCGCCAGCAGCTGGGACAGTTTTGCCTACGAGCAGTACTTC,CASSWDSFAYEQYF,TRBV5-1,TRBJ2-7,TRBD1,many
TGTGCCAGCACCACAACAGGGGCCTCTGAGCAGTTCTTC,CASTTTGASEQFF,TRBV6-1,TRBJ2-1,TRBD1,.
TGCAGTGCTAATCACAGGGGGCGGGAGACCCAGTACTTC,CSANHRGRETQYF,TRBV20-1,TRBJ2-5,TRBD1,.
TGTGCCAGCAGCCATAGACTTATCAATGAGCAGTTCTTC,CASSHRLINEQFF,TRBV11-3,TRBJ2-1,.,many
TGTGCCAGTAGACCTCCGGGACAGGGTGTTCTCGCTGAAGCTTTCTTT,CASRPPGQGVLAEAFF,TRBV19,TRBJ1-1,TRBD1,.
TGTGCCAGCAGCTCCGATCCGGTGGATTCTGAAGCTTTCTTT,CASSSDPVDSEAFF,TRBV7-2,TRBJ1-1,.,many
TGTGCCAGTAGTATGGACCCCACTGAAGCTTTCTTT,CASSMDPTEAFF,TRBV19,TRBJ1-1,.,.
TGTGCCATCAGCGCCGGACTAGCGGGAGGACGGGGCGGGGAGCTGTTTTTT,CAISAGLAGGRGGELFF,TRBV10-3,TRBJ2-2,TRBD2,.
TGTGCCAGCAGCTCCCGGGGTTCTTACGAGCAGTACTTC,CASSSRGSYEQYF,TRBV7-2,TRBJ2-7,.,many
TGTGCCAGCAGTGAGTTCGAGGGGTCATACGAGCAGTACTTC,CASSEFEGSYEQYF,TRBV2,TRBJ2-7,.,.
TGTACCAGTCGGGCTAGCGTAAAAGAGACCCAGTACTTC,CTSRASVKETQYF,TRBV12-3/TRBV12-4,TRBJ2-5,.,few
TGTGCCAGCTCACCTAGGGACAGGGAAATGAACACTGAAGCTTTCTTT,CASSPRDREMNTEAFF,TRBV18,TRBJ1-1,TRBD1,many
TGTGCCAGCAGTGAAGAGCCGGAGGCCGAGCTATACAATGAGCAGTTCTTC,CASSEEPEAELYNEQFF,TRBV6-1,TRBJ2-1,.,many
TGTGCCAGCAGCTCGTCATTTACTAGCGGAACTTACGAGCAGTACTTC,CASSSSFTSGTYEQYF,TRBV7-2,TRBJ2-7,TRBD2,many
TGCGCCAGCAGCCCCAGGCCATTCTACGAGCAGTACTTC,CASSPRPFYEQYF,TRBV5-1,TRBJ2-7,.,many
TGTGCCAGCAGCCTGGGGGGGAGGGGGTATAATGAGCAGTTCTTC,CASSLGGRGYNEQFF,TRBV9,TRBJ2-1,.,.
TGCGCCAGCAGCTTGGCTGGCGGGAGGACCTACAATGAGCAGTTCTTC,CASSLAGGRTYNEQFF,TRBV5-1,TRBJ2-1,TRBD2,many
TGTGCCCGGGACCTAGCGGGACTGAACACCGGGGAGCTGTTTTTT,CARDLAGLNTGELFF,TRBV30,TRBJ2-2,TRBD2,many
TGTGCCAGCAGCGTGATGGACAGGACGGCAGATACGCAGTATTTT,CASSVMDRTADTQYF,TRBV9,TRBJ2-3,TRBD1,.
TGCAGTGTGGGTAGCCAAGAGACCCAGTACTTC,CSVGSQETQYF,TRBV20-1,TRBJ2-5,.,.
TGCAGTGCCCAGGCCCCGGGACTGACGTACCAAGAGACCCAGTACTTC,CSAQAPGLTYQETQYF,TRBV20-1,TRBJ2-5,.,many
TGCAGTGCCATACTAGCGGGGAAAGGTTTAGCCAAAAACATTCAGTACTTC,CSAILAGKGLAKNIQYF,TRBV20-1,TRBJ2-4,TRBD2,.
TGTGCCAGCAGTGGAAGGGGTGGGACGACAGATACGCAGTATTTT,CASSGRGGTTDTQYF,TRBV27,TRBJ2-3,.,many
TGTGCCAGCAGTGAGGGACAGGAGATCTACAATGAGCAGTTCTTC,CASSEGQEIYNEQFF,TRBV6-1,TRBJ2-1,TRBD1,many
TGTGCCAGCAGCTTAGAAAATTTTTATGGCTTCAACCTCTCCTACGAGCAGTACTTC,CASSLENFYGFNLSYEQYF,TRBV11-3,TRBJ2-7,.,.
TGCGCCAGCAGCTTGTGGGCAGGGCCGAATCAGCCCCAGCATTTT,CASSLWAGPNQPQHF,TRBV5-1,TRBJ1-5,.,.
TGTGCCAGTTCTCGGGGGAATAGGAATCAGCCCCAGCATTTT,CASSRGNRNQPQHF,TRBV19,TRBJ1-5,.,few
TGTGCCAGCAGCCCGGCATCCGTCGTCTCTGGAAACACCATATATTTT,CASSPASVVSGNTIYF,TRBV4-2,TRBJ1-3,.,many
TGCAGTGCTGTACAGGGGGCTGGATACAATGAGCAGTTCTTC,CSAVQGAGYNEQFF,TRBV20-1,TRBJ2-1,TRBD1,many
TGTGCCAGCAGCGTTGACTACCCCGCGACCCAGTACTTC,CASSVDYPATQYF,TRBV7-3,TRBJ2-5,.,.
TGCGCCAGCAGCTTGGAAGGGGGTCGGGAGACCCAGTACTTC,CASSLEGGRETQYF,TRBV5-1,TRBJ2-5,.,many
TGTGCCAGCAGCTTAGCAGGGGTGGGAGGCAAAAACATTCAGTACTTC,CASSLAGVGGKNIQYF,TRBV7-2,TRBJ2-4,.,many
TGTGCCTGGAGTGGGGGAGAACGGGGATCTGGAAACACCATATATTTT,CAWSGGERGSGNTIYF,TRBV30,TRBJ1-3,.,few
TGTGCCAGCAGTGCCGCCTGGTTGGGCTACACCTTC,CASSAAWLGYTF,TRBV2,TRBJ1-2,.,many
TGTGCCAGTAGAAGACTAGCGGACGGCACAGATACGCAGTATTTT,CASRRLADGTDTQYF,TRBV19,TRBJ2-3,TRBD2,few
TGTGCCAGCAGCTTGGGGGGGGGCTGGGATAATTCACCCCTCCACTTT,CASSLGGGWDNSPLHF,TRBV7-2,TRBJ1-6,.,many